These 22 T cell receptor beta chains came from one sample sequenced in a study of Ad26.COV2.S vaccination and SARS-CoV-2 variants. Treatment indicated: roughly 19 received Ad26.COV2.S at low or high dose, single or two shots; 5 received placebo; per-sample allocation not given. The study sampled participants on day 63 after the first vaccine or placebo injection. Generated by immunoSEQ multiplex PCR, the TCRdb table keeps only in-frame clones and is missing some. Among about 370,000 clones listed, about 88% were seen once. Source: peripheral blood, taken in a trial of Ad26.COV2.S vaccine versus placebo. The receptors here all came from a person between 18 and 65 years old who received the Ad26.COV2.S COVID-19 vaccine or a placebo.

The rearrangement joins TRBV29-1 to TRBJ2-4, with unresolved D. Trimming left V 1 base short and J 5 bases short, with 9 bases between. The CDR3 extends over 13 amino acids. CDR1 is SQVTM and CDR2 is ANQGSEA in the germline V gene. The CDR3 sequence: CSVEAKGQNIQYF. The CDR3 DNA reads TGCAGCGTTGAAGCGAAAGGGCAAAACATTCAGTACTTC.

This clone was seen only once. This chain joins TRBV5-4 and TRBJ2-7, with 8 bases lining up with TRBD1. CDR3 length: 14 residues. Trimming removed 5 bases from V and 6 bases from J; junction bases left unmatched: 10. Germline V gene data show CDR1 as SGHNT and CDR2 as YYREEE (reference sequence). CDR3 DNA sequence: TGTGCCAGCAGAGAGACAGGGGTCCCTGGCGAGCAGTACTTC. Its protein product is CASRETGVPGEQYF.

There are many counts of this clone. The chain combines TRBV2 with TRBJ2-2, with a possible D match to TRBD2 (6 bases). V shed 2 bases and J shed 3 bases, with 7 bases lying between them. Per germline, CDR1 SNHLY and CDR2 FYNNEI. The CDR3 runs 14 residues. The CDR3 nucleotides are TGTGCCAGCAGTGAACGGGGGTACACCGGGGAGCTGTTTTTT. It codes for CASSERGYTGELFF.

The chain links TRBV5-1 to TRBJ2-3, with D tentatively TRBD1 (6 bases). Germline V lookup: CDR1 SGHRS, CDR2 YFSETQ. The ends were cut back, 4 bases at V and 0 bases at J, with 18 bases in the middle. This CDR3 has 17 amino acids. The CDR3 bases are TGCGCCAGCAGCCCCACCGGGACACACGAGAGCACAGATACGCAGTATTTT. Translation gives CASSPTGTHESTDTQYF.

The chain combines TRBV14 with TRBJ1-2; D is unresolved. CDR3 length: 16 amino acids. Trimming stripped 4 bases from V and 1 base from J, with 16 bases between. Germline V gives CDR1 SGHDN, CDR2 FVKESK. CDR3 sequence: CASSPSGRRGNYGYTF. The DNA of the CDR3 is TGTGCCAGCAGCCCCTCGGGGAGACGGGGTAACTATGGCTACACCTTC.

The CDR3: CASTLTGTKNIQYF. The CDR3 DNA follows: TGTGCCAGCACACTGACAGGGACCAAAAACATTCAGTACTTC. V gene TRBV5-8 combines with J gene TRBJ2-4; 7 bases agree with TRBD1. V was pared by 6 bases and J by 2 bases, with 5 bases of the junction left unmatched. Germline V gene data show CDR1 as SGHTS and CDR2 as YDEGEE. The CDR3 length is 14 residues.

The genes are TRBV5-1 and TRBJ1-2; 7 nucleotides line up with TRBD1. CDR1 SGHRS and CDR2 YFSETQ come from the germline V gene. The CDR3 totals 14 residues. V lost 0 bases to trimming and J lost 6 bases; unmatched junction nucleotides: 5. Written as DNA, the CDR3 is TGCGCCAGCAGCTTGGGGGACAGAGGTCATGGCTACACCTTC. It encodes CASSLGDRGHGYTF.

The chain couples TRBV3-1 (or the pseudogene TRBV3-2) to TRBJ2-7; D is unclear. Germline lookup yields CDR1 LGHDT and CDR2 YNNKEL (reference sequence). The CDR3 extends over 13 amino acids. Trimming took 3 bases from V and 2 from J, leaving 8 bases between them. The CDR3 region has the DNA TGTGCCAGCAGCCACCAGAGAACCTACGAGCAGTACTTC. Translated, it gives CASSHQRTYEQYF.

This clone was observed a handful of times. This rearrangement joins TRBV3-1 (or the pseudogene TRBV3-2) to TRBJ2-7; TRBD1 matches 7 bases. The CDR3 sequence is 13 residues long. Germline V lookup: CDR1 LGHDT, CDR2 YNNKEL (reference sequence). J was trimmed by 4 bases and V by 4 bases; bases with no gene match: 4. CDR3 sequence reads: CASSRRQGYEQYF. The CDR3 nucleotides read TGTGCCAGCAGCCGCCGACAGGGATACGAGCAGTACTTC.

For the CDR3, the DNA is TGTGCCATCAGTGAGGGGGACAGGTTCTCTGGGGCCAACGTCCTGACTTTC. It translates to CAISEGDRFSGANVLTF. The chain links TRBV10-3 to TRBJ2-6, with 8 bases lining up with TRBD1. The V segment lost 2 bases and the J segment 0 bases; nucleotides outside the gene matches: 3. The germline gives CDR1 ENHRY, CDR2 SYGVKD. The CDR3 is made up of 17 amino acids.

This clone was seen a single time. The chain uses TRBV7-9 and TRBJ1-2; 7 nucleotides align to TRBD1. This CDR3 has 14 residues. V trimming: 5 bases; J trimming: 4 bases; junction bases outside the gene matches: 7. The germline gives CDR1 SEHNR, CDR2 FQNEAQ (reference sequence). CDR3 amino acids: CASSKGQPLYGYTF. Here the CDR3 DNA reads TGTGCCAGCAGCAAGGGACAGCCACTCTATGGCTACACCTTC.

CDR3 nucleotides: TGTGCCAGCAGCTTATTGTGGGACTCTCGCGAGCAGTACTTC. Translated: CASSLLWDSREQYF. V usage is TRBV7-8 and J usage is TRBJ2-7; D may be TRBD2 (6 bases). V was trimmed by 2 bases and J by 6 bases, leaving 14 bases between them. CDR1 and CDR2 (germline): SGHVS, FQNEAQ. There are 14 residues in the CDR3.

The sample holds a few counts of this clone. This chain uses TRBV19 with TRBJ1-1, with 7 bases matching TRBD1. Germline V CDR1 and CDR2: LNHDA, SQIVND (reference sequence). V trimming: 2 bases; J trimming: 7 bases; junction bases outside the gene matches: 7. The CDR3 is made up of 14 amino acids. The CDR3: CASSITGESGEAFF. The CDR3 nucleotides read TGTGCCAGTAGTATAACAGGGGAGAGCGGTGAAGCTTTCTTT.

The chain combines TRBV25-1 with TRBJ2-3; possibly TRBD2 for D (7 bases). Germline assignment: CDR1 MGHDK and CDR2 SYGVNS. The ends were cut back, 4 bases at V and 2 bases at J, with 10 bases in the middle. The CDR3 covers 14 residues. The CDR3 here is CASSGGGHTDTQYF. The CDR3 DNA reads TGTGCCAGCAGTGGGGGGGGCCACACAGATACGCAGTATTTT.

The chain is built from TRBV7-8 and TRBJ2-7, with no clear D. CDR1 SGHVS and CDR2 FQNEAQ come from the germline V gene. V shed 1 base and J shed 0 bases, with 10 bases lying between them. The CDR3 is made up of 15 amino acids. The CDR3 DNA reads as TGTGCCAGCAGCTTAGGGTCGGGTTACTCCTACGAGCAGTACTTC. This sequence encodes CASSLGSGYSYEQYF.

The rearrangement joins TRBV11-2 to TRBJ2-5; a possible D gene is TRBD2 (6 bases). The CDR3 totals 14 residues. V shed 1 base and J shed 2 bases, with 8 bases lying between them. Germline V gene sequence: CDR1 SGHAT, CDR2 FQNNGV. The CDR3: CASSLGLAQETQYF. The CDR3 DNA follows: TGTGCCAGCAGCTTAGGGCTAGCGCAAGAGACCCAGTACTTC.

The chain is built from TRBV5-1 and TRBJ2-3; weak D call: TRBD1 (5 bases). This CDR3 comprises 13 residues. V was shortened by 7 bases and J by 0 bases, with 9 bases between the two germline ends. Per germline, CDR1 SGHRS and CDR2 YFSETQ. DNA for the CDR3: TGCGCCAGCCGACAGTCAAGCACAGATACGCAGTATTTT. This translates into CASRQSSTDTQYF.

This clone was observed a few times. CDR3 sequence reads: CSVRDDRGSTEAFF. The DNA for the CDR3 is TGCAGCGTTCGGGACGACAGGGGATCCACTGAAGCTTTCTTT. The rearrangement uses TRBV29-1 and TRBJ1-1, with TRBD1 identical over 8 bases. V was pared by 5 bases and J by 4 bases, with 9 bases of the junction left unmatched. CDR3 length: 14 amino acids. Germline CDR1 SQVTM, CDR2 ANQGSEA.

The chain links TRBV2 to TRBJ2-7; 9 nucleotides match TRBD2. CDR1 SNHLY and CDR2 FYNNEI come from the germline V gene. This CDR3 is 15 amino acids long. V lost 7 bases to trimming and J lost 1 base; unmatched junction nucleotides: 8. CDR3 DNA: TGTGCCAGCAAAGAAGGCGGGGGGGCTTCCTACGAGCAGTACTTC. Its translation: CASKEGGGASYEQYF.

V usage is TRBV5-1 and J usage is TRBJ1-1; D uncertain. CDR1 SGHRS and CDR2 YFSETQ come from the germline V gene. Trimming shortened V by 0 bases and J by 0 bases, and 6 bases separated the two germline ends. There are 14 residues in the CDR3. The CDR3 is CASSLGPLNTEAFF. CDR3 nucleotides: TGCGCCAGCAGCTTGGGGCCCTTGAACACTGAAGCTTTCTTT.

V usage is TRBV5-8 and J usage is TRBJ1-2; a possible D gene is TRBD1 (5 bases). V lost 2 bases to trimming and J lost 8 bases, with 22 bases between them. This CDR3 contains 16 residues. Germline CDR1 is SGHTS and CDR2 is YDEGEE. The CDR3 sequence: CASSLPLAAGGCGYTF. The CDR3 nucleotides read TGTGCCAGCAGCTTACCCTTGGCGGCCGGGGGGTGCGGCTACACCTTC.

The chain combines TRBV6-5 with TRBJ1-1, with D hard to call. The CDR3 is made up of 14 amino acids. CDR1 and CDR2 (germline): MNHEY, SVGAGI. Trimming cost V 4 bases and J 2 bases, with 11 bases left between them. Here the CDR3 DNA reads TGTGCCAGCAGTTCACTATTGGCAAACACTGAAGCTTTCTTT. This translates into CASSSLLANTEAFF.